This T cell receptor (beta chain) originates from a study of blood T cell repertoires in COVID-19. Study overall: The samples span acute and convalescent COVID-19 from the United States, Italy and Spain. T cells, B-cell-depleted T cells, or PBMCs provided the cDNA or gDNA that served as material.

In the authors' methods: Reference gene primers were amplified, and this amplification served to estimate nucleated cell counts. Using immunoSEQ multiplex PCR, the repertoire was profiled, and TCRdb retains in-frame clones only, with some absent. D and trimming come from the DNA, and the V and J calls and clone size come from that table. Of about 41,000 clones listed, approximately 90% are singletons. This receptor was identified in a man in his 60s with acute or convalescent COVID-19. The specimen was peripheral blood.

CDR3 in amino acids: CASSEGAANEKLFF. The DNA for the CDR3 is TGCGCCAGCAGTGAAGGGGCGGCTAATGAAAAACTGTTTTTT. This chain links TRBV10-2 with TRBJ1-4; a weak D match, TRBD1 (5 bases). Trimming cost V 3 bases and J 3 bases, with 8 bases left between them. The V gene's germline CDR1 is WSHSY and CDR2 SAAADI. This CDR3 has 14 amino acids.